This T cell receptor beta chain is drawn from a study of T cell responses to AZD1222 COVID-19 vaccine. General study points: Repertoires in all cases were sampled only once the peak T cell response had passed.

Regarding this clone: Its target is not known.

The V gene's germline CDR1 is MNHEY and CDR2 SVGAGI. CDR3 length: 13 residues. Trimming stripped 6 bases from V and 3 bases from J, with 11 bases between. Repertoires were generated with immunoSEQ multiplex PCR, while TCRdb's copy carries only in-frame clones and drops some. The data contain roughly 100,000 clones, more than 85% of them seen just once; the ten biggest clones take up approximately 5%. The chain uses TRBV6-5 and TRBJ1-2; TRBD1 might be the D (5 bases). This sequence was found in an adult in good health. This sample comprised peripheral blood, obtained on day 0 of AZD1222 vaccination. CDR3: CASRGWGDYGYTF. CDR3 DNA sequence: TGTGCCAGCAGGGGGTGGGGCGACTATGGCTACACCTTC.